The 17 T cell receptor beta chains presented below share a single source sample, sequenced in a study of CD8+ T cells in alopecia areata. The treatment was: oral pan-JAK inhibitor, 5-10 mg twice daily. RNA was extracted and reverse transcribed into cDNA as the sequencing template. Produced via immunoSEQ multiplex PCR; TCRdb's table is partial and in-frame only. The sample gives 200,000 to 250,000 clones, about 50% of which show up once; around 1.4% is in the top ten. The sequences come from CD4+ T cells sorted from blood, collected at week 4, from a patient treated with tofacitinib. These receptors came from a human donor with alopecia areata.

The chain has TRBV29-1 and TRBJ1-1, with 7 positions matching TRBD1. The CDR3 is 12 residues long. From germline, CDR1 is SQVTM and CDR2 ANQGSEA. The V and J ends lost 6 bases and 3 bases, in that order; junction bases with no gene match: 4. DNA of the CDR3: TGCAGCGTGCGACAGGGAGACACTGAAGCTTTCTTT. This codes for CSVRQGDTEAFF.

This clone was counted a few times. This CDR3 is CASRRRTSGSTDTQYF. As DNA, the CDR3 is TGTGCCAGCAGACGAAGGACTAGCGGGAGCACAGATACGCAGTATTTT. The chain carries TRBV7-9 and TRBJ2-3; TRBD2 matches at 11 bases. The junction had 5 bases not matched to a gene; V was cut back by 6 bases and J by 0 bases. Germline assignment: CDR1 SEHNR and CDR2 FQNEAQ (reference sequence). The CDR3 extends over 16 amino acids. The variable domain in full, completed from reference TRBV7-9 and TRBJ2-3, reads DTGVSQNPRHKITKRGQNVTFRCDPISEHNRLYWYRQTLGQGPEFLTYFQNEAQLEKSRLLSDRFSAERPKGSFSTLEIQRTEQGDSAMYLCASRRRTSGSTDTQYFGPGTRLTVL.

The CDR3 spells CASTGRGSGEQYF. The CDR3 region has the DNA TGTGCCAGTACGGGCAGGGGTAGTGGCGAGCAGTACTTC. This chain joins TRBV19 and TRBJ2-7, with a weak D call TRBD1 (6 bases). The CDR3 length is 13 residues. Germline CDR1 is LNHDA and CDR2 is SQIVND (reference sequence). V lost 7 bases and J 6 bases, leaving 16 bases between the germline ends.

The V call is TRBV30, the J call TRBJ2-3, with a possible D match to TRBD2 (6 bases). The V gene lost 5 bases and the J gene lost 0 bases, with 15 bases spanning the gap. CDR1 and CDR2 from the germline V gene are GTSNPN and SVGIG (reference sequence). CDR3 length: 15 amino acids. CDR3 amino acids: CAWSGGARSTDTQYF. CDR3 nucleotides: TGTGCCTGGTCTGGCGGGGCCAGGAGCACAGATACGCAGTATTTT.

The J gene is TRBJ2-7, the V gene TRBV29-1; no clear D. This CDR3 has 12 residues. Trimming left V 4 bases short and J 5 bases short, with 12 bases between. Germline CDR1 is SQVTM and CDR2 is ANQGSEA. As DNA, the CDR3 is TGCAGCGTTGGACAAGTTAGCCACGAGCAGTACTTC. Translating it yields CSVGQVSHEQYF.

This clone turned up a few times. This chain links TRBV5-1 with TRBJ2-1, with no clear D. The CDR3 is made up of 16 amino acids. V lost 4 bases, J lost 3 bases, and 17 bases lay in between. From germline, CDR1 is SGHRS and CDR2 YFSETQ. CDR3 region: CASSPDSSLNYNEQFF. CDR3 nucleotide sequence: TGCGCCAGCAGCCCGGATAGTAGTCTCAACTACAATGAGCAGTTCTTC. The entire variable domain, with the rest obtained from reference TRBV5-1 and TRBJ2-1, is as follows: KAGVTQTPRYLIKTRGQQVTLSCSPISGHRSVSWYQQTPGQGLQFLFEYFSETQRNKGNFPGRFSGRQFSNSRSEMNVSTLELGDSALYLCASSPDSSLNYNEQFFGPGTRLTVL.

V usage is TRBV19 and J usage is TRBJ2-1; TRBD2 aligns across 12 bases. In germline, CDR1 is LNHDA, CDR2 SQIVND (reference sequence). The junction had 11 bases not matched to a gene; V was cut back by 6 bases and J by 2 bases. CDR3 length: 18 amino acids. CDR3 region: CASSHFRLAGATYNEQFF. CDR3 nucleotide sequence: TGTGCCAGTAGCCATTTTCGACTAGCGGGGGCAACCTACAATGAGCAGTTCTTC.

The chain carries TRBV11-2 and TRBJ2-5, with D maybe TRBD1 (6 bases). This CDR3 is 13 amino acids long. Looked up from germline, CDR1 is SGHAT and CDR2 is FQNNGV. V was trimmed by 6 bases and J by 2 bases, leaving 10 bases between them. The CDR3 loop reads CASRPTGQETQYF. For the CDR3, the DNA is TGTGCCAGCAGACCCACAGGGCAAGAGACCCAGTACTTC.

This clone has a handful of counts. The chain uses TRBV10-3 and TRBJ2-3; TRBD1 or TRBD2 may be the D gene (5 bases each). The CDR3 runs to 16 residues. Trimming pared 3 bases from V and 6 bases from J, leaving 19 bases between. The V gene's germline CDR1 is ENHRY and CDR2 SYGVKD. Here the CDR3 reads CAISDYPGTHPDTQYF. CDR3 in DNA: TGTGCCATCAGTGACTATCCGGGGACCCATCCGGATACGCAGTATTTT.

The chain has TRBV25-1 and TRBJ1-1; TRBD1 aligns across 7 bases. Germline CDR1 is MGHDK and CDR2 is SYGVNS. With V trimmed by 6 bases and J by 1 base, 11 bases remained unmatched. The CDR3 is 16 residues long. The CDR3 sequence is CASRATSGGWNTEAFF. CDR3 DNA: TGTGCCAGCAGAGCGACTTCAGGGGGATGGAACACTGAAGCTTTCTTT. The full variable domain, rest sourced from reference TRBV25-1 and TRBJ1-1, is EADIYQTPRYLVIGTGKKITLECSQTMGHDKMYWYQQDPGMELHLIHYSYGVNSTEKGDLSSESTVSRIRTEHFPLTLESARPSHTSQYLCASRATSGGWNTEAFFGQGTRLTVV.

The CDR3 nucleotides are TGTGCCAGCAGTTTTGAGGGCTCCTACGAGCAGTACTTC. It specifies CASSFEGSYEQYF. The V gene is TRBV27, the J gene TRBJ2-7, with D possibly being TRBD2 (5 bases). The CDR3 has 13 amino acids. V was shortened by 3 bases and J by 0 bases, with 6 bases between the two germline ends. Germline V gene data show CDR1 as MNHEY and CDR2 as SMNVEV (reference sequence).

The CDR3 sequence: CASSPLGSSGANVLTF. The DNA of the CDR3 is TGTGCCAGCTCACCCTTGGGTTCATCTGGGGCCAACGTCCTGACTTTC. The chain employs TRBV18 and TRBJ2-6; no definite D call. CDR1 and CDR2 (germline): KGHSH, LQKENI. The germline V and J ends were trimmed by 3 bases and 1 base, with 10 bases remaining between them. This CDR3 contains 16 residues.

The chain couples TRBV7-2 to TRBJ2-2, with a possible D match to TRBD1 (6 bases). The germline V gene has CDR1 SGHTA and CDR2 FQGNSA. The CDR3 runs to 16 residues. V was pared by 2 bases and J by 2 bases, with 12 bases between. The CDR3 protein is CASSLPGTLNTGELFF. The CDR3 DNA is TGTGCCAGCAGCTTACCCGGGACACTAAACACCGGGGAGCTGTTTTTT. Combining the CDR3 with reference TRBV7-2 and TRBJ2-2 gives the whole variable domain GAGVSQSPSNKVTEKGKDVELRCDPISGHTALYWYRQSLGQGLEFLIYFQGNSAPDKSGLPSDRFSAERTGGSVSTLTIQRTQQEDSAVYLCASSLPGTLNTGELFFGEGSRLTVL.

This clone has just a few counts. The genes are TRBV29-1 and TRBJ2-1, with 7 bases that match TRBD1. There are 14 residues in the CDR3. Unmatched junction bases numbered 9, after V lost 6 bases and J lost 4 bases. From germline, CDR1 is SQVTM and CDR2 ANQGSEA. CDR3 amino acids: CSVAPGGVYNEQFF. CDR3 DNA: TGCAGCGTGGCTCCAGGGGGAGTTTACAATGAGCAGTTCTTC.

V and J are TRBV27 and TRBJ1-1, with 11 bases identical to TRBD1. Trimming took 4 bases from V and 5 from J; bases not matched to a gene: 6. Per the germline V gene, CDR1 is MNHEY and CDR2 is SMNVEV (reference sequence). The CDR3 totals 15 residues. The CDR3 loop is CASSSRTGGRTEAFF. The CDR3 DNA reads TGTGCCAGCAGTTCCCGGACAGGGGGCCGTACTGAAGCTTTCTTT.

This chain joins TRBV4-3 and TRBJ1-2; D is unresolved. The germline V and J ends were trimmed by 2 bases and 8 bases, with 15 bases remaining between them. This CDR3 is built from 14 residues. Germline V lookup: CDR1 LGHNA, CDR2 YSLEER. The CDR3 here is CASSQLHDGRGYTF. In nucleotides, the CDR3 is TGCGCCAGCAGCCAACTGCATGACGGACGGGGCTACACCTTC.

V is TRBV29-1 and J is TRBJ2-1, with TRBD1 matching over 12 bases. The J segment lost 9 bases and the V segment lost 4 bases, leaving 7 bases of the junction unmatched. Germline V gene sequence: CDR1 SQVTM, CDR2 ANQGSEA. The length of the CDR3 is 14 residues. The CDR3 reads CSVVRDRGQPEQFF. The CDR3 bases are TGCAGCGTTGTAAGGGACAGGGGGCAGCCTGAGCAGTTCTTC.